This T cell receptor beta chain was documented in a study of shared clonotypes between healthy human individuals. Study in general: Sampling drew on donors who were a couple of women and three men aged 18 to 49. Study observations and caveats: Genetic and exposure-history diversity was limited by the few donors. An anticipated effect of sequencing depth on clonotype sharing among donors was recognized.

The CDR3 runs to 21 residues. The V and J ends lost 1 base and 0 bases respectively, with 26 bases between them. Germline V gene sequence: CDR1 KGHSH, CDR2 LQKENI. On this clone: Antigen specificity is unknown.

The study ran the assay at deep level. The data were produced by immunoSEQ multiplex PCR, yet TCRdb's version contains in-frame clones alone and is incomplete. The sample lists 600,000 or so clones, 98% occurring once. CD45RO-negative CD8 cells positively selected for CCR7 made up the naive population, which excluded terminally differentiated effector memory CD45RA+ cells. This chain links TRBV18 with TRBJ2-3, with D maybe TRBD1 (6 bases). Sequencing was done on a sample of naive CD8+ T cells sorted from blood. The source is a man in his thirties or forties in good health. The CDR3 is CASSPQKPQFAGASSTDTQYF. The CDR3 DNA reads as TGTGCCAGCTCACCACAGAAACCCCAGTTCGCAGGGGCAAGTAGCACAGATACGCAGTATTTT.